This entry is about one T cell receptor beta chain. The CDR3 is made up of 13 amino acids. The germline gives CDR1 MDHEN, CDR2 SYDVKM. V was cut by 5 bases and J by 3 bases, with 11 bases left in between. The data belong to a study of OX40 agonist ivuxolimab in advanced cancers. Method: immunoSEQ multiplex PCR; TCRdb's copy keeps in-frame clones and lacks some. The profile shows some 38,000 clones, more than 85% of them singletons. The sequencing used CD4+ or CD8+ T cells sorted from blood, collected in a trial of the OX40 agonist ivuxolimab. V gene TRBV28 combines with J gene TRBJ2-7, with a possible D match to TRBD2 (6 bases). The sequence was obtained from an adult with an advanced solid tumor such as melanoma, head and neck, liver or kidney cancer. CDR3: CASSPERVYEQYF. For the CDR3, the DNA is TGTGCCAGCAGTCCAGAGCGGGTCTACGAGCAGTACTTC. The whole variable domain, filled in from reference TRBV28 and TRBJ2-7, reads DVKVTQSSRYLVKRTGEKVFLECVQDMDHENMFWYRQDPGLGLRLIYFSYDVKMKEKGDIPEGYSVSREKKERFSLILESASTNQTSMYLCASSPERVYEQYFGPGTRLTVT.